The 23 T cell receptor beta chains presented below share a single source sample, sequenced in a study of blood T cell repertoires in COVID-19 (dated by TCRdb to 2019 to 2021). Library method: the immunoSEQ multiplex PCR assay. TCRdb mirrors the immuneACCESS table, restricted to in-frame sequences. Some clones are absent from its copies; in checked studies, under half trace to an unresolved V gene, and the reason for the others is unknown. The table for this sample lists 90,000 to 130,000 clones; approximately 65% of them were counted only once. The ten top clones hold under 10% of the sample. Sequenced input: peripheral blood. The receptors come from a woman aged 55-75 years with acute or convalescent COVID-19.

This chain joins TRBV6-5 and TRBJ1-4; no reliable D call. Germline CDR1 MNHEY, CDR2 SVGAGI. V lost 5 bases, J lost 7 bases, and 14 bases lay in between. The CDR3 spans 14 residues. Here the CDR3 DNA reads TGTGCCAGCAGTCGGGGTATGGGTGGTGAAAAACTGTTTTTT. Amino acid sequence: CASSRGMGGEKLFF.

V is TRBV3-1 (or the pseudogene TRBV3-2) and J is TRBJ1-1; D unclear. The CDR3 extends over 13 amino acids. Trimming took off 1 base at V and 11 bases at J, with 14 bases between the two ends. Germline V gene sequence: CDR1 LGHDT, CDR2 YNNKEL (reference sequence). CDR3 coding DNA: TGTGCCAGCAGCCAAGTTTCGAGTGGAGGGGCTTTCTTT. The encoded protein is CASSQVSSGGAFF.

V is TRBV19 and J is TRBJ1-2, with a weak D call TRBD1 (6 bases). V was trimmed by 6 bases and J by 8 bases, leaving 13 bases between them. CDR1 and CDR2 (germline): LNHDA, SQIVND (reference sequence). This CDR3 region has 12 residues. CDR3 nucleotide sequence: TGTGCCAGTAGCTACAGGGCCGAGGGCTACACCTTC. As protein: CASSYRAEGYTF.

V gene TRBV9 combines with J gene TRBJ2-2; D may be TRBD1 (5 bases). V was trimmed by 3 bases and J by 1 base, leaving 10 bases between them. The CDR3 consists of 15 residues. CDR1 is SGDLS, CDR2 YYNGEE, per germline. For the CDR3, the DNA is TGTGCCAGCAGCGAAATGGGGCAGAACACCGGGGAGCTGTTTTTT. Residues: CASSEMGQNTGELFF.

CDR3 DNA: TGTGCCAGCAGCTTGGCTGCGGGGCTCACAGATACGCAGTATTTT. Translated: CASSLAAGLTDTQYF. V usage is TRBV5-4 and J usage is TRBJ2-3, with D maybe TRBD2 (6 bases). V was clipped by 0 bases and J by 2 bases, with 10 bases between them. Germline V gene data show CDR1 as SGHNT and CDR2 as YYREEE (reference sequence). This CDR3 region has 15 residues.

The J gene is TRBJ2-2, the V gene TRBV5-1, with TRBD1 identical over 8 bases. The CDR3 consists of 17 residues. V lost 4 bases, J lost 1 base, and 9 bases stayed unmatched. Germline-derived CDR1 and CDR2 are SGHRS and YFSETQ. CDR3 nucleotide sequence: TGCGCCAGCAGCGTAGGGCCCGGGACAGGGAACACCGGGGAGCTGTTTTTT. This codes for CASSVGPGTGNTGELFF.

This rearrangement joins TRBV6-5 to TRBJ1-4; D is unclear. The germline V gene encodes CDR1 MNHEY and CDR2 SVGAGI. The V end lost 5 bases, the J end lost 8 bases, and 12 bases lay between the germline ends. The CDR3 spans 13 residues. Written as DNA, the CDR3 is TGTGCCAGCAGTCCAGACTGGTTGGAAAAACTGTTTTTT. It translates to CASSPDWLEKLFF.

This chain uses TRBV11-2 with TRBJ2-6; tentative D call: TRBD1 (5 bases). Looked up from germline, CDR1 is SGHAT and CDR2 is FQNNGV. This CDR3 comprises 17 residues. Deletions cut 3 bases from V and 2 bases from J, with 14 bases between. The CDR3 loop reads CASSFGAGPAGANVLTF. CDR3 in DNA: TGTGCCAGCAGCTTTGGGGCAGGCCCCGCTGGGGCCAACGTCCTGACTTTC.

This clone is classed as medium-sized. This sequence joins TRBV6-5 and TRBJ1-1, with D uncertain. This CDR3 has 11 residues. The V gene lost 9 bases and the J gene lost 1 base, with 6 bases spanning the gap. Looked up from germline, CDR1 is MNHEY and CDR2 is SVGAGI. The CDR3 DNA reads as TGTGCCAGTCCGGGGAACACTGAAGCTTTCTTT. This sequence encodes CASPGNTEAFF.

The V call is TRBV5-5, the J call TRBJ2-3, with TRBD2 matching over 9 bases. Trimming took 4 bases from V and 0 from J; bases not matched to a gene: 9. Germline assignment: CDR1 SGHKS and CDR2 YYEKEE (reference sequence). This CDR3 has 17 residues. CDR3 amino acids: CASSPTVLAGSTDTQYF. For the CDR3, the DNA is TGTGCCAGCAGCCCCACGGTCCTAGCGGGGAGCACAGATACGCAGTATTTT.

This clone was detected many times. This chain connects TRBV30 to TRBJ1-1, with 8 bases aligning to TRBD1. Trimming took 3 bases from V and 11 from J; bases not matched to a gene: 2. CDR3 size: 10 residues. Germline V gives CDR1 GTSNPN, CDR2 SVGIG (reference sequence). For the CDR3, the DNA is TGTGCCTGGAGCCGGGACAGGGCTTTCTTT. Translating it yields CAWSRDRAFF.

This sequence joins TRBV30 and TRBJ1-5; TRBD1 might be the D (5 bases). The CDR3 contains 13 residues. Looked up from germline, CDR1 is GTSNPN and CDR2 is SVGIG (reference sequence). Trimming left V 1 base short and J 4 bases short, with 8 bases between. In nucleotides, the CDR3 is TGTGCCTGGAGTGCACAGGAGAATCAGCCCCAGCATTTT. Translation: CAWSAQENQPQHF.

The table lists this clone with a few counts. The J gene is TRBJ2-5, the V gene TRBV9; no reliable D call. There are 15 residues in the CDR3. Looked up from germline, CDR1 is SGDLS and CDR2 is YYNGEE. Trimming shortened V by 1 base and J by 5 bases, and 15 bases separated the two germline ends. The CDR3 loop reads CASSVLRPARETQYF. CDR3 bases: TGTGCCAGCAGCGTACTACGGCCAGCGAGGGAGACCCAGTACTTC.

This chain links TRBV3-1 (or the pseudogene TRBV3-2) with TRBJ1-6; TRBD1 is a possible D gene (6 bases). The germline V and J ends were trimmed by 0 bases and 3 bases, with 21 bases remaining between them. This CDR3 comprises 20 residues. Germline-derived CDR1 and CDR2 are LGHDT and YNNKEL (reference sequence). The CDR3 is CASSQDGRDTLLYYNSPLHF. CDR3 nucleotide sequence: TGTGCCAGCAGCCAAGATGGTAGGGACACCCTACTTTACTATAATTCACCCCTCCACTTT.

The gene calls are TRBV10-3 and TRBJ2-6; D perhaps matches TRBD2 (6 bases). The V end lost 8 bases, the J end lost 5 bases, and 7 bases lay between the germline ends. The CDR3 has 12 amino acids. In germline, CDR1 is ENHRY, CDR2 SYGVKD. The DNA of the CDR3 is TGTGCCATCCGGGACTGGGCCAACGTCCTGACTTTC. Translated, it gives CAIRDWANVLTF.

The chain combines TRBV10-1 with TRBJ2-5; 10 bases match TRBD1. CDR3 length equals 15 residues. Germline CDR1 is WNHNN and CDR2 is SYGVQD (reference sequence). Trimming at V came to 4 bases and at J to 1 base, leaving 3 bases not matched to a gene. The CDR3 nucleotides are TGCGCCAGCAGTGGGACAGGGGGACTCCAAGAGACCCAGTACTTC. The encoded protein is CASSGTGGLQETQYF.

This clone turned up a few times. The chain joins TRBV29-1 to TRBJ1-1, with D perhaps matching TRBD1 (6 bases). From germline, CDR1 is SQVTM and CDR2 ANQGSEA. The CDR3 is 12 amino acids. The V end lost 6 bases, the J end lost 1 base, and 9 bases lay between the germline ends. CDR3 nucleotides: TGCAGCGTAAAACAGGGGAACACTGAAGCTTTCTTT. As protein: CSVKQGNTEAFF.

This clone is medium-sized. The CDR3 DNA sequence: TGTGCCATCAGTGGGCAGTTGGTGGAGGCTACCTTC. The encoded protein is CAISGQLVEATF. The J gene is TRBJ1-2, the V gene TRBV10-3; the D is unclear. Trimming pared 4 bases from V and 14 bases from J, leaving 17 bases between. The germline V gene has CDR1 ENHRY and CDR2 SYGVKD. The CDR3 length is 12 residues.

This chain links TRBV28 with TRBJ1-1; TRBD1 aligns across 9 bases. CDR1 is MDHEN and CDR2 is SYDVKM in the germline V gene. After removal of 6 bases from V and 6 bases from J, the junction contained 14 bases not matched to a gene. This CDR3 region has 16 residues. DNA of the CDR3: TGTGCCAGCAGAACCGCCGGGACAGGGAGTGATGCTGAAGCTTTCTTT. This gives the protein CASRTAGTGSDAEAFF.

This rearrangement joins TRBV19 to TRBJ1-2, with TRBD1 matching 7 bases. CDR3 length: 15 amino acids. Germline V gene sequence: CDR1 LNHDA, CDR2 SQIVND (reference sequence). V lost 2 bases, J lost 4 bases, and 7 bases stayed unmatched. CDR3 nucleotides: TGTGCCAGTAGTATATACCGACAGGGTTTCTATGGCTACACCTTC. Its protein product is CASSIYRQGFYGYTF.

As to this clone: Other DNA sequences in this specimen translate into the identical CDR3. This chain links TRBV28 with TRBJ1-5; tentatively, D is TRBD1 (6 bases). Germline values: CDR1 MDHEN, CDR2 SYDVKM. The V and J ends lost 7 bases and 0 bases respectively, with 10 bases between them. The CDR3 runs 14 residues. In DNA form, the CDR3 reads TGTGCCAGCATTAGAGGGGGTAGCAATCAGCCCCAGCATTTT. Translated, it gives CASIRGGSNQPQHF.

The gene calls are TRBV7-9 and TRBJ2-3; 13 nucleotides line up with TRBD2. This CDR3 has 16 amino acids. Germline V gives CDR1 SEHNR, CDR2 FQNEAQ (reference sequence). V shed 5 bases and J 7 bases; nucleotides not matched to a gene: 9. CDR3 residues: CASSDSTSGGMNTQYF. CDR3 DNA: TGTGCCAGCAGCGACTCGACTAGCGGGGGGATGAATACGCAGTATTTT.

As to this clone: Other DNA sequences of this sample code for an identical CDR3. The V gene is TRBV5-1, the J gene TRBJ1-6; 10 bases map to TRBD1. The junction had 2 bases not matched to a gene; V was cut back by 3 bases and J by 8 bases. CDR1 is SGHRS and CDR2 is YFSETQ in the germline V gene. The CDR3 is made up of 14 amino acids. CDR3 amino acids: CASSSGTGDSPLHF. The CDR3 bases are TGCGCCAGCAGCTCAGGGACAGGGGATTCACCCCTCCACTTT.